This T cell receptor beta chain is from a study of read filtering for tumor transcriptome and immune sequencing. Trimming at V came to 3 bases and at J to 11 bases, leaving 9 bases not matched to a gene. The CDR3 length is 14 residues. Germline assignment: CDR1 SGHAT and CDR2 FQNNGV. The sample holds many counts of this clonotype. The library was built from around 0.4 ug RNA with molecular barcoded adaptors for alpha/delta and beta/gamma chains. One entry per CDR3 protein results from TCRdb running MiXCR on the reads. The table shows tens of thousands of distinct CDR3 sequences, with approximately 15% occurring only once.

The sample taken for sequencing was a population of CD138-negative cells sorted from bone marrow. This TCR was sampled from a donor aged 40 or older with multiple myeloma. The gene calls are TRBV11-2 and TRBJ2-1, with TRBD2 identical over 8 bases. In DNA form, the CDR3 reads TGTGCCAGCAGCTTGGAAATAGGGACTAGGAAGCAGTTCTTC. Translating gives CASSLEIGTRKQFF.